The 10 T cell receptor beta chains reported below all come from one sample, sequenced in a study of T-cell reconstitution after alpha-beta-depleted transplantation in children. The authors prepared the TCRbeta library with unique molecular identifiers. TCRdb recomputed calls from the PCR reads with MiXCR, one row per CDR3 protein. The sample records 550,000 to 800,000 distinct CDR3 sequences, under 15% being singletons. The sample consisted of PBMCs, taken before TCRalphabeta/CD19-depleted stem cell transplant. These receptors originate from a girl aged 2-10 years with congenital amegakaryocytic thrombocytopenia, due to receive a stem cell transplant.

The rearrangement uses TRBV12-3 or TRBV12-4 and TRBJ2-1; perhaps TRBD2 as D (5 bases). Trimming took 2 bases from V and 5 from J, leaving 13 bases between them. The CDR3 runs to 15 residues. CDR3 loop: CASSLSPREDNEQFF. In nucleotides, the CDR3 is TGTGCCAGCAGTTTATCTCCCCGGGAAGACAATGAGCAGTTCTTC.

This clonotype was seen repeatedly, ten times or more. The gene calls are TRBV5-1 and TRBJ2-6, with 9 bases matching TRBD2. Germline V gene data show CDR1 as SGHRS and CDR2 as YFSETQ. This CDR3 contains 17 residues. The V and J ends lost 0 bases and 1 base, in that order; junction bases with no gene match: 2. Here the CDR3 reads CASSLASGNSGANVLTF. The CDR3 nucleotides are TGCGCCAGCAGCTTGGCTAGCGGGAATTCTGGGGCCAACGTCCTGACTTTC.

This clonotype occurred a few times. The rearrangement uses TRBV11-2 and TRBJ2-1; maybe TRBD1 (6 bases). Trimming took off 5 bases at V and 7 bases at J, with 12 bases between the two ends. The length of the CDR3 is 13 residues. The germline V gene encodes CDR1 SGHAT and CDR2 FQNNGV. The CDR3 DNA is TGTGCCAGCAGCGATGGTAGGGGGAATGAGCAGTTCTTC. It encodes CASSDGRGNEQFF.

This clonotype was recorded only once. The chain employs TRBV15 and TRBJ2-7; D remains ambiguous. The CDR3 spans 14 residues. Looked up from germline, CDR1 is LNHNV and CDR2 is YYDKDF (reference sequence). V lost 5 bases and J 9 bases, leaving 20 bases between the germline ends. CDR3 in DNA: TGTGCCACCAGCCCCCCCCCACGGCGCCCGTTGCAGTACTTC. It is translated as CATSPPPRRPLQYF.

This clonotype was seen a handful of times. The chain couples TRBV5-1 to TRBJ2-1; D perhaps matches TRBD2 (5 bases). Germline V gene sequence: CDR1 SGHRS, CDR2 YFSETQ. CDR3 length: 13 residues. Between the trimmed V and J ends, which lost 0 bases and 10 bases, there was a span of 11 bases. The CDR3 sequence is CASSLVGRWEQFF. Here the CDR3 DNA reads TGCGCCAGCAGCTTGGTAGGGAGATGGGAGCAGTTCTTC.

This clonotype was recorded a few times. The chain recombines TRBV7-9 with TRBJ2-7; 13 bases are a match to TRBD2. Per the germline V gene, CDR1 is SEHNR and CDR2 is FQNEAQ (reference sequence). The CDR3 has 15 residues. With 4 bases clipped from V and 3 bases from J, the junction kept 3 bases outside the gene matches. CDR3 in DNA: TGTGCCAGCAGCTCGGGACTAGCGGGACACTACGAGCAGTACTTC. It specifies CASSSGLAGHYEQYF.

The chain combines TRBV5-1 with TRBJ2-7; either TRBD1 or TRBD2 may fit D (5 bases each). The V gene's germline CDR1 is SGHRS and CDR2 YFSETQ. The CDR3 runs 17 residues. The ends were cut back, 2 bases at V and 3 bases at J, with 21 bases in the middle. CDR3 DNA: TGCGCCAGCAGCTTACGTCCCCGAGGGACCTCCTTCTACGAGCAGTACTTC. This gives the protein CASSLRPRGTSFYEQYF.

Only a few counts were recorded for this clonotype. The chain is built from TRBV5-5 and TRBJ2-7; D unclear. The germline CDR1 and CDR2 sequences are SGHKS and YYEKEE (reference sequence). There are 16 residues in the CDR3. V lost 0 bases and J 0 bases, leaving 13 bases between the germline ends. The CDR3 here is CASSLGKRPVSYEQYF. Written as DNA, the CDR3 is TGTGCCAGCAGCTTGGGCAAGCGCCCCGTCTCCTACGAGCAGTACTTC.

This clonotype showed up many times. J is TRBJ2-1 and V is TRBV20-1, with 10 bases lining up with TRBD2. The J segment lost 0 bases and the V segment lost 1 base, leaving 6 bases of the junction unmatched. Looked up from germline, CDR1 is DFQATT and CDR2 is SNEGSKA (reference sequence). The CDR3 runs to 17 residues. The CDR3: CSARVLAGADSYNEQFF. The CDR3 DNA reads TGCAGTGCTAGAGTCCTAGCGGGGGCTGACTCCTACAATGAGCAGTTCTTC.

This clonotype has only a few counts. V usage is TRBV5-1 and J usage is TRBJ2-7; 7 bases match TRBD2. Germline CDR1 and CDR2: SGHRS and YFSETQ. The J segment lost 0 bases and the V segment lost 4 bases, leaving 10 bases of the junction unmatched. The CDR3 sequence is 16 residues long. This CDR3 is CASSPLRGVVSYEQYF. DNA of the CDR3: TGCGCCAGCAGCCCACTTCGGGGGGTCGTCTCCTACGAGCAGTACTTC. The variable domain in full, with the rest retrieved from reference TRBV5-1 and TRBJ2-7, is KAGVTQTPRYLIKTRGQQVTLSCSPISGHRSVSWYQQTPGQGLQFLFEYFSETQRNKGNFPGRFSGRQFSNSRSEMNVSTLELGDSALYLCASSPLRGVVSYEQYFGPGTRLTVT.